Listed below are T cell receptor beta chains from one sample, sequenced in a study of identifying expanded T cells in peripheral blood. Method: immunoSEQ multiplex PCR; TCRdb's copy keeps in-frame clones and lacks some. The sample lists tens of thousands of clones; less than 90% were seen once. The sample consisted of blood. Source of these receptors: a person aged 18 to 70 in good health. CDR3s include the opening cysteine and the closing phenylalanine or tryptophan. The D gene is left open where the match is weak. Size values are once, few and many counts, or a class for expanded clones, and some rows have none.

>-|TRBD1|TRBJ2-5|TRBV5-8
TGTGCCAGCAACGACAGGGGCTTTCAAGAGACCCAGTACTTC
CASNDRGFQETQYF
>-|-|TRBJ1-2|TRBV25-1
TGTGCCAGCCGTGGATTGATAACATACGACAGCGCTAACTATGGCTACACCTTC
CASRGLITYDSANYGYTF
>-|-|TRBJ2-6|TRBV6-1
TGTGCCAGCAGCCTCCAGAGTGTGGGGGCCAACGTCCTGACTTTC
CASSLQSVGANVLTF
>-|TRBD2|TRBJ2-7|TRBV5-1
TGCGCCAGCAGCCTCACGACTAGCGGGAGAGTTGTGAACGAGCAGTACTTC
CASSLTTSGRVVNEQYF
>-|-|TRBJ2-7|TRBV6-6
TGTGCCAGCAGTTACGGACAGTTCTACGAGCAGTACTTC
CASSYGQFYEQYF
>many|-|TRBJ1-1|TRBV6-1
TGTGCCAGCAGGGAAGGAACCTTCGCGGGGTCGAACACTGAAGCTTTCTTT
CASREGTFAGSNTEAFF
>-|-|TRBJ1-1|TRBV11-1
TGTGCCAGCAGTTTAGAGGTACGCACTGAAGCTTTCTTT
CASSLEVRTEAFF
>-|TRBD2|TRBJ2-3|TRBV4-1
TGCGCCAGCAGCGGACGGACTAGCGGGAGTGGAGATACGCAGTATTTT
CASSGRTSGSGDTQYF
>-|TRBD1|TRBJ1-5|TRBV28
TGTGCCGGATCCGACAGGGCAGAACAGCCCCAGCATTTT
CAGSDRAEQPQHF
>once|-|TRBJ2-1|TRBV5-1
TGCGCCAGCAGCTTGGAGGGCGGTAGCTCCTACAATGAGCAGTTCTTC
CASSLEGGSSYNEQFF
>-|TRBD1|TRBJ1-3|TRBV2
TGTGCCAGCAGTTCGGACAGGGTATCTGGAAACACCATATATTTT
CASSSDRVSGNTIYF
>-|TRBD2|TRBJ2-2|TRBV4-3
TGCGCCAGCAGCCAATGGACTAGCGGGAGGACGTCCGGGGAGCTGTTTTTT
CASSQWTSGRTSGELFF
>-|-|TRBJ1-3|TRBV7-6
TGTGCCAGCAGCTTAGCGTCAGGCGGAAACACCATATATTTT
CASSLASGGNTIYF
>once|-|TRBJ1-1|TRBV12-5
TGTGCTAGTGGTTTGGCAGAGGGGACTGAAGCTTTCTTT
CASGLAEGTEAFF